A single sample is the source of the 32 T cell receptor beta chains below, sequenced in a study of neoadjuvant nivolumab and ipilimumab in lung cancer. Here immunoSEQ multiplex PCR was the method, and the copy in TCRdb shows in-frame clones only, minus some. The data contain over 8,500 clones, roughly three quarters of them seen just once; the ten biggest clones take up around 7.5%. The material sequenced was tumor tissue, taken after neoadjuvant nivolumab, alone or with ipilimumab, at or shortly before surgery. The receptors were sampled from an adult with non-small cell lung cancer. Some clones in this sample may be carry-over from other donors' samples.

The V and J genes are TRBV7-9 and TRBJ2-5; D call uncertain. There are 11 residues in the CDR3. Trimming took 5 bases from V and 4 from J, leaving 5 bases between them. Germline V lookup: CDR1 SEHNR, CDR2 FQNEAQ (reference sequence). The CDR3 protein is CASSTGETQYF. The CDR3 DNA follows: TGTGCCAGCAGCACGGGAGAGACCCAGTACTTC.

This clone was observed a handful of times. The chain carries TRBV27 and TRBJ2-7, with a tentative D call TRBD2 (5 bases). The CDR3 contains 13 residues. Germline V CDR1 and CDR2: MNHEY, SMNVEV (reference sequence). Trimming removed 1 base at V and 3 bases at J, with 7 bases between. Here the CDR3 DNA reads TGTGCCAGCAGTTTATACGGAGGCTACGAGCAGTACTTC. Its protein is CASSLYGGYEQYF.

This rearrangement joins TRBV11-3 to TRBJ2-7; 10 bases map to TRBD1. Germline V CDR1 and CDR2: SGHNT, YENEEA. This CDR3 region has 18 residues. The junction had 10 bases not matched to a gene; V was cut back by 0 bases and J by 2 bases. CDR3 protein: CASSLDVWGQGIAYEQYF. In DNA, the CDR3 is TGTGCCAGCAGCTTAGATGTTTGGGGACAGGGGATCGCCTACGAGCAGTACTTC.

The V gene is TRBV18, the J gene TRBJ2-7; 10 bases are shared with TRBD1. The V gene end was trimmed by 1 base and the J gene end by 5 bases; junction bases not matched to a gene: 5. Germline V lookup: CDR1 KGHSH, CDR2 LQKENI. The CDR3 loop spans 15 amino acids. CDR3 in DNA: TGTGCCAGCTCACCACGAATGACAGGGGGCCACGAGCAGTACTTC. Its translation is CASSPRMTGGHEQYF.

This chain joins TRBV6-1 and TRBJ2-1, with D tentatively TRBD2 (5 bases). Germline V gene lookup returns CDR1 MNHNS and CDR2 SASEGT. The V end was cut by 6 bases, the J end by 2 bases, with 11 bases between. This CDR3 contains 14 residues. The CDR3 protein is CASSQLGAYNEQFF. The CDR3 region has the DNA TGTGCCAGCAGCCAACTAGGAGCCTACAATGAGCAGTTCTTC.

This clone was seen a few times. The gene calls are TRBV2 and TRBJ2-7, with D perhaps TRBD2 (6 bases). Per the germline V gene, CDR1 is SNHLY and CDR2 is FYNNEI. Trimming removed 8 bases at V and 2 bases at J, with 7 bases between. The CDR3 has 11 amino acids. In DNA, the CDR3 is TGTGCCAGCGGGAGGACCTACGAGCAGTACTTC. Translated, it gives CASGRTYEQYF.

The chain carries TRBV19 and TRBJ2-3, with a tentative D call TRBD1 (5 bases). CDR1 is LNHDA and CDR2 is SQIVND in the germline V gene (reference sequence). Trimming took 2 bases from V and 2 from J, leaving 26 bases between them. CDR3 length equals 20 residues. The CDR3 sequence is CASSIRGTGLDHFDTDTQYF. In nucleotides, the CDR3 is TGTGCCAGTAGTATAAGGGGAACAGGCCTTGATCACTTCGACACAGATACGCAGTATTTT.

The CDR3: CASSIHRVQQPQHF. The CDR3 DNA reads TGTGCCAGCAGCATACACAGGGTCCAGCAGCCCCAGCATTTT. This chain joins TRBV6-1 and TRBJ1-5; D possibly corresponds to TRBD1 (6 bases). This CDR3 spans 14 amino acids. The V end lost 6 bases, the J end lost 7 bases, and 16 bases lay between the germline ends. CDR1 and CDR2 from the germline V gene are MNHNS and SASEGT.

The chain links TRBV18 to TRBJ2-7; TRBD1 aligns across 7 bases. Germline values: CDR1 KGHSH, CDR2 LQKENI. Trimming removed 2 bases from V and 3 bases from J; junction bases left unmatched: 7. CDR3 length equals 15 residues. The CDR3 protein is CASSPARGLNYEQYF. The CDR3 DNA reads TGTGCCAGCTCACCAGCAAGGGGGCTCAACTACGAGCAGTACTTC.

The CDR3 reads CAISDPGGEAFF. CDR3 DNA sequence: TGTGCCATCAGTGACCCCGGAGGTGAAGCTTTCTTT. V gene TRBV10-3 combines with J gene TRBJ1-1; D is uncertain. With 3 bases removed from V and 7 bases from J, the gap between germline ends came to 9 bases. The CDR3 runs to 12 residues. Germline V CDR1 and CDR2: ENHRY, SYGVKD.

V and J are TRBV5-4 and TRBJ2-2; tentative D call: TRBD2 (6 bases). V was pared by 4 bases and J by 0 bases, with 13 bases between. The CDR3 runs 16 residues. Germline CDR1 reads SGHNT; CDR2 reads YYREEE (reference sequence). The DNA for the CDR3 is TGTGCCAGCAGCCCACGGTCGGGGGCGAACACCGGGGAGCTGTTTTTT. Translating gives CASSPRSGANTGELFF. Full variable domain (outside the CDR3, taken from reference TRBV5-4 and TRBJ2-2): ETGVTQSPTHLIKTRGQQVTLRCSSQSGHNTVSWYQQALGQGPQFIFQYYREEENGRGNFPPRFSGLQFPNYSSELNVNALELDDSALYLCASSPRSGANTGELFFGEGSRLTVL.

This chain links TRBV5-1 with TRBJ2-1; 12 bases match TRBD2. V gave up 0 bases and J gave up 9 bases; unmatched junction bases: 7. This CDR3 has 16 amino acids. CDR1 and CDR2 from the germline V gene are SGHRS and YFSETQ. CDR3 in DNA: TGCGCCAGCAGCTTGGAGCTAGCGGGAGGGCTTGGTGAGCAGTTCTTC. Translated: CASSLELAGGLGEQFF.

This clone was detected only a few times. This rearrangement joins TRBV5-1 to TRBJ2-7; 7 bases match TRBD1. From germline, CDR1 is SGHRS and CDR2 YFSETQ. This CDR3 has 12 amino acids. V was pared by 3 bases and J by 7 bases, with 4 bases of the junction left unmatched. The CDR3 protein is CASSYTGEEQYF. The CDR3 DNA is TGCGCCAGCAGCTATACAGGGGAAGAGCAGTACTTC. Full variable domain (remainder filled in from reference TRBV5-1 and TRBJ2-7): KAGVTQTPRYLIKTRGQQVTLSCSPISGHRSVSWYQQTPGQGLQFLFEYFSETQRNKGNFPGRFSGRQFSNSRSEMNVSTLELGDSALYLCASSYTGEEQYFGPGTRLTVT.

The rearrangement joins TRBV11-3 to TRBJ2-4; TRBD2 aligns across 9 bases. Losses at the gene ends were 7 bases for V and 5 bases for J; bases not matched to a gene: 9. The CDR3 contains 15 residues. Germline CDR1 SGHNT, CDR2 YENEEA. The DNA of the CDR3 is TGTGCCAGCACATTAGGCGGGAGGGACGAAAACATTCAGTACTTC. Residues: CASTLGGRDENIQYF.

This clone was seen once. The chain employs TRBV11-1 and TRBJ2-7; a possible D gene is TRBD1 (5 bases). Germline V gene lookup returns CDR1 SGHAT and CDR2 FQDESV (reference sequence). Trimming pared 4 bases from V and 7 bases from J, leaving 20 bases between. The length of the CDR3 is 15 residues. CDR3 region: CASSWSPGPDGEQYF. CDR3 DNA: TGTGCCAGCAGCTGGAGTCCAGGGCCGGATGGGGAGCAGTACTTC.

The chain joins TRBV27 to TRBJ1-5, with D perhaps matching TRBD1 (5 bases). Germline CDR1 and CDR2: MNHEY and SMNVEV (reference sequence). CDR3 size: 13 residues. Trimming shortened V by 6 bases and J by 1 base, and 7 bases separated the two germline ends. The CDR3 reads CASSRGSNQPQHF. CDR3 bases: TGTGCCAGCAGCCGGGGCAGCAATCAGCCCCAGCATTTT.

V is TRBV11-2 and J is TRBJ2-3; D call uncertain. CDR1 is SGHAT, CDR2 FQNNGV, per germline. CDR3 length equals 18 residues. Trimming left V 3 bases short and J 0 bases short, with 19 bases between. The CDR3 protein is CASSFSPPEPLSTDTQYF. The CDR3 nucleotides read TGTGCCAGCAGCTTCAGCCCTCCGGAACCACTGAGCACAGATACGCAGTATTTT.

The rearrangement uses TRBV6-5 and TRBJ1-2; D possibly corresponds to TRBD1 (6 bases). Germline-derived CDR1 and CDR2 are MNHEY and SVGAGI. Between the trimmed V and J ends, which lost 3 bases and 3 bases, there was a span of 11 bases. The CDR3 totals 14 residues. The CDR3 bases are TGTGCCAGCAGTTATTTAGGGGGGGACTATGGCTACACCTTC. It yields the protein CASSYLGGDYGYTF.

The chain couples TRBV2 to TRBJ1-6; maybe TRBD1 (6 bases). The CDR3 length is 16 residues. V was pared by 7 bases and J by 0 bases, with 13 bases between. The germline V gene has CDR1 SNHLY and CDR2 FYNNEI. CDR3 DNA: TGTGCCAGCAAAGGGGGGGAGAGCTCCTATAATTCACCCCTCCACTTT. It specifies CASKGGESSYNSPLHF.

The chain employs TRBV10-3 and TRBJ1-5, with D perhaps matching TRBD1 (6 bases). CDR1 is ENHRY, CDR2 SYGVKD, per germline. This CDR3 is 15 amino acids long. Trimming removed 5 bases from V and 5 bases from J, with 16 bases in between. CDR3 sequence reads: CAISRKNEGDQPQHF. CDR3 nucleotide sequence: TGTGCCATCAGTCGAAAAAACGAGGGGGATCAGCCCCAGCATTTT.

V gene TRBV29-1 combines with J gene TRBJ2-7; TRBD1 is a possible D gene (6 bases). The germline gives CDR1 SQVTM, CDR2 ANQGSEA. The CDR3 has 15 amino acids. The germline V and J ends were trimmed by 0 bases and 2 bases, with 14 bases remaining between them. The CDR3 here is CSVEDRAGAAYEQYF. The DNA of the CDR3 is TGCAGCGTTGAAGATCGGGCAGGGGCGGCCTACGAGCAGTACTTC.

This chain uses TRBV5-4 with TRBJ2-7; 8 nucleotides line up with TRBD2. The J segment lost 4 bases and the V segment lost 10 bases, leaving 10 bases of the junction unmatched. The germline V gene has CDR1 SGHNT and CDR2 YYREEE (reference sequence). The length of the CDR3 is 13 residues. The CDR3 region is CAFGGGRRYEQYF. The CDR3 coding sequence is TGTGCCTTCGGGGGGGGCCGCAGGTACGAGCAGTACTTC.

The J gene is TRBJ2-7, the V gene TRBV19; possibly TRBD1 for D (7 bases). The length of the CDR3 is 17 residues. Germline V gives CDR1 LNHDA, CDR2 SQIVND (reference sequence). The ends were cut back, 5 bases at V and 4 bases at J, with 24 bases in the middle. The CDR3 here is CASSSRTGAHAGYEQYF. CDR3 DNA sequence: TGTGCCAGTAGTTCCCGGACAGGTGCTCACGCGGGATACGAGCAGTACTTC. Combining the CDR3 with reference TRBV19 and TRBJ2-7 gives the whole variable domain DGGITQSPKYLFRKEGQNVTLSCEQNLNHDAMYWYRQDPGQGLRLIYYSQIVNDFQKGDIAEGYSVSREKKESFPLTVTSAQKNPTAFYLCASSSRTGAHAGYEQYFGPGTRLTVT.

This clone was detected a few times. The chain recombines TRBV18 with TRBJ1-1; 10 bases agree with TRBD1. This CDR3 is built from 16 residues. CDR1 is KGHSH, CDR2 LQKENI, per germline. V dropped 0 bases and J dropped 7; count of bases not matched to a gene: 8. In DNA, the CDR3 is TGTGCCAGCTCACCACCTGGGACAGGGGCACCCTTTGAAGCTTTCTTT. Its translation is CASSPPGTGAPFEAFF.

This chain joins TRBV7-9 and TRBJ2-5, with no clear D. This CDR3 is 13 amino acids long. V was pared by 5 bases and J by 2 bases, with 9 bases between. The germline gives CDR1 SEHNR, CDR2 FQNEAQ (reference sequence). CDR3 amino acids: CASSIVGQETQYF. In DNA, the CDR3 is TGTGCCAGCAGCATAGTAGGTCAAGAGACCCAGTACTTC. Variable domain in full (rest from reference TRBV7-9 and TRBJ2-5): DTGVSQNPRHKITKRGQNVTFRCDPISEHNRLYWYRQTLGQGPEFLTYFQNEAQLEKSRLLSDRFSAERPKGSFSTLEIQRTEQGDSAMYLCASSIVGQETQYFGPGTRLLVL.

The chain carries TRBV7-8 and TRBJ1-5; 11 bases are shared with TRBD1. Losses at the gene ends were 1 base for V and 5 bases for J; bases not matched to a gene: 7. The CDR3 is 17 residues long. The germline CDR1 and CDR2 sequences are SGHVS and FQNEAQ. The CDR3 region is CASSLDWTGGIHQPQHF. CDR3 nucleotide sequence: TGTGCCAGCAGCTTAGACTGGACAGGGGGCATCCATCAGCCCCAGCATTTT.

V is TRBV20-1 and J is TRBJ2-1; D gene uncertain. This CDR3 region has 11 residues. Trimming removed 2 bases from V and 7 bases from J, with 6 bases in between. Per germline, CDR1 DFQATT and CDR2 SNEGSKA (reference sequence). The CDR3 sequence: CSARNANEQFF. The CDR3 DNA follows: TGCAGTGCTAGAAACGCAAATGAGCAGTTCTTC.

The V gene is TRBV5-6, the J gene TRBJ1-5; TRBD1 matches at 8 bases. V lost 1 base, J lost 3 bases, and 3 bases stayed unmatched. The CDR3 extends over 15 amino acids. In germline, CDR1 is SGHDT, CDR2 YYEEEE. In DNA form, the CDR3 reads TGTGCCAGCAGCTTGAGACAGGGGAACAATCAGCCCCAGCATTTT. This encodes CASSLRQGNNQPQHF.

This clone was observed a handful of times. The V gene is TRBV7-8, the J gene TRBJ1-1; 12 bases are a match to TRBD1. The J segment lost 5 bases and the V segment lost 5 bases, leaving 12 bases of the junction unmatched. Per the germline V gene, CDR1 is SGHVS and CDR2 is FQNEAQ. The CDR3 runs 17 residues. CDR3 nucleotides: TGTGCCAGCAGCCCATTACGGGACAGGGGGCTCGGAACTGAAGCTTTCTTT. Protein sequence: CASSPLRDRGLGTEAFF.

The sample holds a few counts of this clone. The chain carries TRBV10-2 and TRBJ2-1; perhaps TRBD2 as D (6 bases). Germline V CDR1 and CDR2: WSHSY, SAAADI. The CDR3 length is 17 residues. The V end lost 0 bases, the J end lost 7 bases, and 19 bases lay between the germline ends. The CDR3, as DNA: TGCGCCAGCAGTGAGTCGCTCGGGAGTAGGTTTCGGAATGAGCAGTTCTTC. The encoded protein is CASSESLGSRFRNEQFF.

Judged by abundance, this clone is medium-sized. V and J are TRBV10-3 and TRBJ2-7; 10 bases agree with TRBD1. Trimming removed 5 bases from V and 3 bases from J; junction bases left unmatched: 7. CDR1 and CDR2 from the germline V gene are ENHRY and SYGVKD. The CDR3 loop spans 15 amino acids. CDR3 DNA sequence: TGTGCCATCAGTAGCCCCGGACAGGGGGTCTACGAGCAGTACTTC. Translation gives CAISSPGQGVYEQYF.

The chain recombines TRBV4-3 with TRBJ1-6, with D perhaps TRBD1 (6 bases). The CDR3 totals 16 residues. V was cut by 4 bases and J by 5 bases, with 15 bases left in between. Looked up from germline, CDR1 is LGHNA and CDR2 is YSLEER. The CDR3 DNA reads TGCGCCAGCAGCCGGCGCCGGGACATAAATAATTCACCCCTCCACTTT. Translating gives CASSRRRDINNSPLHF.